Detailed here is one TCR beta chain. The repertoire was sequenced with immunoSEQ multiplex PCR; TCRdb's copy has only in-frame clones and lacks some. Of about 50,000 clones in the sample, about 91% are singletons; the top ten hold roughly 10%. The CDR3 has 16 amino acids. V gave up 0 bases and J gave up 3 bases, with 12 bases separating them. Germline V gives CDR1 MRHNA, CDR2 SNTAGT. This specimen belongs to a study of T cell changes during pregnancy in multiple sclerosis. The chain uses TRBV6-4 and TRBJ2-1, with TRBD2 as a possible D gene (6 bases). Sample: CD8+ T cells from peripheral blood mononuclear cells, taken after pregnancy. The TCR comes from a female donor with multiple sclerosis, enrolled in a pregnancy study. The CDR3 DNA reads TGTGCCAGCAGTGACTCCCGACGGGGGAGCTACAATGAGCAGTTCTTC. Amino acid sequence: CASSDSRRGSYNEQFF.